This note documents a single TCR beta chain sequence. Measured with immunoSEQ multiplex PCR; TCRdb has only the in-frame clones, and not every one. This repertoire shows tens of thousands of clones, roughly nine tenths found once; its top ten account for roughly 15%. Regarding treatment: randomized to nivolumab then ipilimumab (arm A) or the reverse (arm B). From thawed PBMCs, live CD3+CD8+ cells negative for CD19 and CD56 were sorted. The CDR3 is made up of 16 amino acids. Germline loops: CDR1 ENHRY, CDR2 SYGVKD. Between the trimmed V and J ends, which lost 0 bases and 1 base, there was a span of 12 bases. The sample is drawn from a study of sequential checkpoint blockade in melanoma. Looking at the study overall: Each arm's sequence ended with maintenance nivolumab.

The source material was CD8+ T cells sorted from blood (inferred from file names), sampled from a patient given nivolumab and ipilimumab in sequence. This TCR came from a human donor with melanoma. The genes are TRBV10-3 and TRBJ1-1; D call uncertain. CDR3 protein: CAISESEADGNTEAFF. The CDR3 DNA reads TGTGCCATCAGTGAGTCTGAGGCAGATGGGAACACTGAAGCTTTCTTT.